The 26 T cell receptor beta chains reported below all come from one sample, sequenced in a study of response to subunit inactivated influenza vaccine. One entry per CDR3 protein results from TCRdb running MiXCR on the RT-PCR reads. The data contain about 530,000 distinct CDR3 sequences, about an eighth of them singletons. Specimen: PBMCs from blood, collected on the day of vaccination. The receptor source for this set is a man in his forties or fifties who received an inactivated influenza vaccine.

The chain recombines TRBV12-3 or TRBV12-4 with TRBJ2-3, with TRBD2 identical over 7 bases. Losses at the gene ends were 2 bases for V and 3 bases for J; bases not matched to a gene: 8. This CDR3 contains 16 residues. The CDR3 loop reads CASSLRAGRGTDTQYF. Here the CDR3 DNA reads TGTGCCAGCAGTTTACGAGCAGGGAGGGGTACAGATACGCAGTATTTT.

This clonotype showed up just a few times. CDR3 sequence reads: CASSPGGDRNYEQYF. The CDR3 DNA follows: TGTGCCAGCTCCCCGGGAGGGGACAGGAACTACGAGCAGTACTTC. This sequence joins TRBV18 and TRBJ2-7; either TRBD1 or TRBD2 may fit D (8 bases each). There are 15 residues in the CDR3. With 6 bases removed from V and 3 bases from J, the gap between germline ends came to 18 bases. The germline gives CDR1 KGHSH, CDR2 LQKENI.

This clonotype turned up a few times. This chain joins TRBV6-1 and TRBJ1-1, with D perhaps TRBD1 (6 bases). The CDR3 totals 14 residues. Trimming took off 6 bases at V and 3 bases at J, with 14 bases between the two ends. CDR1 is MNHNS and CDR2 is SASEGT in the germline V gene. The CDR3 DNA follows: TGTGCCAGCAGGGACGGACAGACCCACACTGAAGCTTTCTTT. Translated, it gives CASRDGQTHTEAFF.

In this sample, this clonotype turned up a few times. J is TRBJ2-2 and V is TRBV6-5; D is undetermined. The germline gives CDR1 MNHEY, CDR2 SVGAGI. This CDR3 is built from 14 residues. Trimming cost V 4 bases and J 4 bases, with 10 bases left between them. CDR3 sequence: CASSFQRTTGELFF. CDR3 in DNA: TGTGCCAGCAGTTTTCAGAGGACCACCGGGGAGCTGTTTTTT.

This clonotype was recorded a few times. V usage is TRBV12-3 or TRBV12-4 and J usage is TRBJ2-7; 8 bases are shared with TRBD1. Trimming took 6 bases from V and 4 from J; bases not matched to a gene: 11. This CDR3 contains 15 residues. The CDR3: CASRDTFRTGYEQYF. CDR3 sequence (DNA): TGTGCCAGCAGGGATACTTTCCGGACAGGGTACGAGCAGTACTTC.

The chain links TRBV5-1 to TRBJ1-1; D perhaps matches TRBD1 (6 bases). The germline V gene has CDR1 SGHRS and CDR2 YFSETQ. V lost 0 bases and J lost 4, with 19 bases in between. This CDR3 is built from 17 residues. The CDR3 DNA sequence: TGCGCCAGCAGCTTGGCCACGGGCAGGGGCGTTTTCACTGAAGCTTTCTTT. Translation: CASSLATGRGVFTEAFF.

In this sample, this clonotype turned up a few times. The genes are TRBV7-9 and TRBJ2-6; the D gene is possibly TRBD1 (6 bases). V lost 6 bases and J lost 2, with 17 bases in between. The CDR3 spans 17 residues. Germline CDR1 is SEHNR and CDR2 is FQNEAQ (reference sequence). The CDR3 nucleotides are TGTGCCAGCAGGCCACCCCCGAGACAGGCTGGGGCCAACGTCCTGACTTTC. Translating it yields CASRPPPRQAGANVLTF.

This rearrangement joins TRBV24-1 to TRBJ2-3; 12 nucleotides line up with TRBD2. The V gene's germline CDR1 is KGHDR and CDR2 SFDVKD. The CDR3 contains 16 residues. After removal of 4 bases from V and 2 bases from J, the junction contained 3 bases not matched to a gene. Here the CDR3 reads CATSDWTSGDTDTQYF. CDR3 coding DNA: TGTGCCACCAGTGACTGGACTAGCGGGGACACAGATACGCAGTATTTT.

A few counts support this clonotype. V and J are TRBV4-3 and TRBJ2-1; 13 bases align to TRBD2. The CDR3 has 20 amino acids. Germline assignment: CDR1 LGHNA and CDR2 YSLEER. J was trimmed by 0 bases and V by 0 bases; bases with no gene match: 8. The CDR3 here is CASSQDQGLAGLSSYNEQFF. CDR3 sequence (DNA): TGCGCCAGCAGCCAAGACCAGGGACTAGCGGGACTCAGCTCCTACAATGAGCAGTTCTTC.

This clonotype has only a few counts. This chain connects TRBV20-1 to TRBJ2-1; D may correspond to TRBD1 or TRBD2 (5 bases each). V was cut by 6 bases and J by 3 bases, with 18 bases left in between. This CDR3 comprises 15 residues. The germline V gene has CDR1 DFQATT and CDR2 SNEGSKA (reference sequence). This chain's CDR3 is CSAKGGQGGYNEQFF. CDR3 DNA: TGCAGTGCCAAAGGTGGACAAGGAGGCTACAATGAGCAGTTCTTC.

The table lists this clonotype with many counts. CDR3: CSALDRNKNIQYF. For the CDR3, the DNA is TGCAGTGCTTTAGACAGGAACAAAAACATTCAGTACTTC. J is TRBJ2-4 and V is TRBV20-1; TRBD1 is a possible D gene (6 bases). Between the trimmed V and J ends, which lost 5 bases and 3 bases, there was a span of 11 bases. The CDR3 spans 13 residues. Per germline, CDR1 DFQATT and CDR2 SNEGSKA (reference sequence).

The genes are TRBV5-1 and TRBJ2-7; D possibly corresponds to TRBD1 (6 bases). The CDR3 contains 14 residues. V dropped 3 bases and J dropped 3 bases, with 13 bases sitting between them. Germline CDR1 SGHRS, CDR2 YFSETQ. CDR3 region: CASSWGQGSYEQYF. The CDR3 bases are TGCGCCAGCAGCTGGGGTCAGGGGAGCTACGAGCAGTACTTC.

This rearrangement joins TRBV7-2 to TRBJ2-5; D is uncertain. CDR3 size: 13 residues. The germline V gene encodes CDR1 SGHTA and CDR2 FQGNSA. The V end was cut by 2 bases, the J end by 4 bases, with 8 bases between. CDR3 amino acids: CASSLPFLETQYF. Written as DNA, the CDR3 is TGTGCCAGCAGCTTACCCTTTTTAGAGACCCAGTACTTC.

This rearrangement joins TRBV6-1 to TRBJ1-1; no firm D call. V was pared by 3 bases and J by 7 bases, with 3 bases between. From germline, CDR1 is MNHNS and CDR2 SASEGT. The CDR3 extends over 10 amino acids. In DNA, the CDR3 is TGTGCCAGCAGTGAGTTTGAAGCTTTCTTT. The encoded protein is CASSEFEAFF.

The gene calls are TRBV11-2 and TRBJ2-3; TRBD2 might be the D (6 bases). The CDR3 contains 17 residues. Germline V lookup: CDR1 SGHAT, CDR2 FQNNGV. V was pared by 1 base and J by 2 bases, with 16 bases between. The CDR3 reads CASSLVAPGGPTDTQYF. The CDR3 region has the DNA TGTGCCAGCAGCTTAGTAGCTCCCGGGGGACCCACAGATACGCAGTATTTT.

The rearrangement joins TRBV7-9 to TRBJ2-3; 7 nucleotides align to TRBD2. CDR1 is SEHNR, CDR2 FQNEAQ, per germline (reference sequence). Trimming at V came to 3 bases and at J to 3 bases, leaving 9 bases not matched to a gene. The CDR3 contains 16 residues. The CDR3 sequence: CASSLYGGRPTDTQYF. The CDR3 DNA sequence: TGTGCCAGCAGCTTGTACGGCGGGAGACCAACAGATACGCAGTATTTT.

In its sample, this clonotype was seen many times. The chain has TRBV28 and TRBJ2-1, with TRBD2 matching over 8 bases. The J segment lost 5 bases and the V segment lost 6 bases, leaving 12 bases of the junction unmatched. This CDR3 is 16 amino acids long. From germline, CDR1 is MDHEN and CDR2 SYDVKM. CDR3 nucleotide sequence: TGTGCCAGCAGACCTCAGACTAGCGCGTATGACAATGAGCAGTTCTTC. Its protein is CASRPQTSAYDNEQFF.

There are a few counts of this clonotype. CDR3 in DNA: TGCAGCGCCTCCCGTGGCAGACAAGATACGCAGTATTTT. Translating gives CSASRGRQDTQYF. V is TRBV29-1 and J is TRBJ2-3; D call uncertain. Germline V CDR1 and CDR2: SQVTM, ANQGSEA. The CDR3 has 13 amino acids. V lost 7 bases, J lost 5 bases, and 16 bases lay in between.

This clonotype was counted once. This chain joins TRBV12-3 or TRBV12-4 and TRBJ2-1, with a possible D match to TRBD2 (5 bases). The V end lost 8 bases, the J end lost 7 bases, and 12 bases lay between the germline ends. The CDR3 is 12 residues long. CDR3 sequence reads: CASRGLGNEQFF. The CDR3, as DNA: TGTGCCAGCCGCGGGTTGGGAAATGAGCAGTTCTTC.

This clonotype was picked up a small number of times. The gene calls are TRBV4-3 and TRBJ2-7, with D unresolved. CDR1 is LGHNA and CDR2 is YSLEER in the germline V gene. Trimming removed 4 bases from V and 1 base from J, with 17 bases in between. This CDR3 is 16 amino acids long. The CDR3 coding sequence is TGCGCCAGCAGCCGCGACGGTAGGGAAGGGTCCTACGAGCAGTACTTC. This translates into CASSRDGREGSYEQYF.

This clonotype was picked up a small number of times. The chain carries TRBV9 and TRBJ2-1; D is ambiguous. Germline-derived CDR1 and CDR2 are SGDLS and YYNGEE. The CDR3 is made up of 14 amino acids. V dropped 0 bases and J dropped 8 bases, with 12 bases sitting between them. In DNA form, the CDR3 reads TGTGCCAGCAGCGTAGAGAGTAGCTCCCATGAGCAGTTCTTC. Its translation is CASSVESSSHEQFF.

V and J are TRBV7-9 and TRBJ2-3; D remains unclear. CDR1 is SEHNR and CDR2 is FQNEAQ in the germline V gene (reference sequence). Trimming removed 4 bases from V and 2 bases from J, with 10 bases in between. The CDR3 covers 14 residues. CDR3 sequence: CASSSWVNTDTQYF. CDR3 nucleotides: TGTGCCAGCAGCTCGTGGGTGAACACAGATACGCAGTATTTT.

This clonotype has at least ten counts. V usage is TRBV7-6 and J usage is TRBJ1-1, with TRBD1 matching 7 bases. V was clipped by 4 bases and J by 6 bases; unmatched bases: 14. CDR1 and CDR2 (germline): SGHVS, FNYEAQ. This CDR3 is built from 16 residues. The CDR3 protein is CASSSGPTIQGSEAFF. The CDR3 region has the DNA TGTGCCAGCAGCTCAGGGCCCACTATACAGGGGTCTGAAGCTTTCTTT.

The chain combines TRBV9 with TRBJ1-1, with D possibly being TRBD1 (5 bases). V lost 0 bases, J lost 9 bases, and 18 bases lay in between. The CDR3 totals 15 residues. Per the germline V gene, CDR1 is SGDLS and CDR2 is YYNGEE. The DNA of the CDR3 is TGTGCCAGCAGCGTAGATGGGGACCCCCAGCGGCAAGCTTTCTTT. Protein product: CASSVDGDPQRQAFF. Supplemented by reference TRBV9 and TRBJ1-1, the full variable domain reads DSGVTQTPKHLITATGQRVTLRCSPRSGDLSVYWYQQSLDQGLQFLIQYYNGEERAKGNILERFSAQQFPDLHSELNLSSLELGDSALYFCASSVDGDPQRQAFFGQGTRLTVV.

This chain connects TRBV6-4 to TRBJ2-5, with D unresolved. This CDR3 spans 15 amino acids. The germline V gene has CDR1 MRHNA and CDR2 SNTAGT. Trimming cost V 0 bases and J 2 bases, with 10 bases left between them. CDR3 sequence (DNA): TGTGCCAGCAGTGACTCATCGAACGGACAAGAGACCCAGTACTTC. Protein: CASSDSSNGQETQYF.

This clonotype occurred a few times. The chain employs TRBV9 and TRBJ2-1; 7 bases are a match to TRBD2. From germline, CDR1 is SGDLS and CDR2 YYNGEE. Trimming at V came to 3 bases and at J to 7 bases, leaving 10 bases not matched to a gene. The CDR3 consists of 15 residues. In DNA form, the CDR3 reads TGTGCCAGCAGCGGAACGGGAGGCGGAGGGAATGAGCAGTTCTTC. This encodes CASSGTGGGGNEQFF.